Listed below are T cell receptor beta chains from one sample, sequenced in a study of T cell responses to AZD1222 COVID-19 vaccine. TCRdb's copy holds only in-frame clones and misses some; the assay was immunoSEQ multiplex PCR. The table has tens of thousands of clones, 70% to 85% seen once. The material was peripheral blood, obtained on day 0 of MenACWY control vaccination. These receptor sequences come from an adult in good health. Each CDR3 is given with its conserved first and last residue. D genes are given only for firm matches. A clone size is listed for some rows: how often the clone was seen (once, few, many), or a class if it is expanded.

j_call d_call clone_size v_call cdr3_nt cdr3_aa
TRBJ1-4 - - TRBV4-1 TGCGCCAGCAGCAATTGGAGGGGAGAAAAACTGTTTTTT CASSNWRGEKLFF
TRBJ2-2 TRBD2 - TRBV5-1 TGCGCCAGCAGCGAGACTAGCGGGGGGGCCTCGTGGAAGCTGTTTTTT CASSETSGGASWKLFF
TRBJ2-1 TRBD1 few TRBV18 TGTGCCAGCTCATTATCCGGGACAGGGTTAGGTGAGCAGTTCTTC CASSLSGTGLGEQFF
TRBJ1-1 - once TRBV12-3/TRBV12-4 TGTGCCAGCAGCTCCCAGGCGAACACTGAAGCTTTCTTT CASSSQANTEAFF
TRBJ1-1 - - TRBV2 TGTGCCAGCAGTGCCAGGCAGGGATCTGAAGCTTTCTTT CASSARQGSEAFF
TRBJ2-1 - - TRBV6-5 TGTGCCAGCAGTTTCGGGGGACATTACAATGAGCAGTTCTTC CASSFGGHYNEQFF
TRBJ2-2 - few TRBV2 TGTGCCAGCACCCCGAAGGGGAACACCGGGGAGCTGTTTTTT CASTPKGNTGELFF
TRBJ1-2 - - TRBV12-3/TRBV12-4 TGTGCCAGCAGTTTATGGGTTGAGCATGGCTACACCTTC CASSLWVEHGYTF
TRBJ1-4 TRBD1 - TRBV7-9 TGTGCCAGCAGCTTAACGCGGTCCGACAGGGGAGATGAAAAACTGTTTTTT CASSLTRSDRGDEKLFF
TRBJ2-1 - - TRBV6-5 TGTGCCAGCAACCGACTCACCGGCTCCTACAATGAGCAGTTCTTC CASNRLTGSYNEQFF
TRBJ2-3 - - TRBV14 TGTGCCAGCAGCCATGTCCAGCGGGTCACAGATACGCAGTATTTT CASSHVQRVTDTQYF
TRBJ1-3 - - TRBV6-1 TGTGCCAGCAGTGAGGGCAGCAGAAACACCATATATTTT CASSEGSRNTIYF
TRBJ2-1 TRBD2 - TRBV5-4 TGTGCCAGCAGCCTTCTTATCCTAGCGGGAGTTATTGGTGAGCAGTTCTTC CASSLLILAGVIGEQFF
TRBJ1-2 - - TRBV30 TGTGCCTGGAGTGTAGGTTATGGCTACACCTTC CAWSVGYGYTF
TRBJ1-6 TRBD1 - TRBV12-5 TGTGCTAGTGGCCTCGGGACAGCTAATTCACCCCTCCACTTT CASGLGTANSPLHF
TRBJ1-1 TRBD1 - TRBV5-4 TGTGCCAGCAGCAGGGACCCGACAGGGTTGTACACTGAAGCTTTCTTT CASSRDPTGLYTEAFF
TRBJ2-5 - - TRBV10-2 TGCGCCAGCACCAAAGACGGTAATCAGTACTTC CASTKDGNQYF
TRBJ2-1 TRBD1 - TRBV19 TGTGCCAGTACTCCGGACAGGTCATCCTACAATGAGCAGTTCTTC CASTPDRSSYNEQFF
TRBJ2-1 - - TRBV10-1 TGCGCAGACCTTGGGGCAGTGTCTGTAGACAATGAGCAGTTCTTC CADLGAVSVDNEQFF
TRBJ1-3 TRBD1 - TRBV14 TGTGCCAGCAGCCCGCGGACAGGTTTCTCTGGAAACACCATATATTTT CASSPRTGFSGNTIYF
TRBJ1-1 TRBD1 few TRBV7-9 TGTGCCAGCAGCTTAATGCAGGGGGGATTAGTTGAAGCTTTCTTT CASSLMQGGLVEAFF
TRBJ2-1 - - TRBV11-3 TGTGCCAGCAGCTTATTGTCGTCTGAGCAGTTCTTC CASSLLSSEQFF
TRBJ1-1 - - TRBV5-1 TGCGCCAGCAGCCTGCGACTCGAGGGGAACACTGAAGCTTTCTTT CASSLRLEGNTEAFF
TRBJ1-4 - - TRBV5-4 TGTGCCAGCAGCGTCACAGGGACGACTAATGAAAAACTGTTTTTT CASSVTGTTNEKLFF
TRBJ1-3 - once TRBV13 TGTGCCAGCAGGGAACCTTCTGGAAACACCATATATTTT CASREPSGNTIYF
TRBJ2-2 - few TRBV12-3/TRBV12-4 TGTGCCAGCAGTTTAGCGAGAGGGGAGCTGTTTTTT CASSLARGELFF
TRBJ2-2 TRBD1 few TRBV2 TGTGCCATCCTCCCCGAGGACAGGGCGGCCGGGGAGCTGTTTTTT CAILPEDRAAGELFF
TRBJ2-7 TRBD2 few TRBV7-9 TGTGCCAGCAGCTTGGGGACTAGCGGGAGGGACAACGAGCAGTACTTC CASSLGTSGRDNEQYF
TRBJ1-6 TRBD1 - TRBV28 TGTGCCAGCAGTTTTAAGGGACAGGGCTATAATTCACCCCTCCACTTT CASSFKGQGYNSPLHF
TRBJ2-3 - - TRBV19 TGTGCCAGTAGTCTCGGGGTACAGACAGATACGCAGTATTTT CASSLGVQTDTQYF
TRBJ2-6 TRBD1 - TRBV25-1 TGTGCCAGCAGTGACTACAGGGGTACGCACGGCGTCCTGACTTTC CASSDYRGTHGVLTF
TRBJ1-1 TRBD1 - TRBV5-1 TGCGCCAGCAGCCCCGGACAGGAGAGTAAAAGAGCTTTCTTT CASSPGQESKRAFF
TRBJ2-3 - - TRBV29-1 TGCAGCGTTGAAGAGTACAGTGTTCCAGATACGCAGTATTTT CSVEEYSVPDTQYF
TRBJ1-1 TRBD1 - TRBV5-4 TGTGCCAGCAGCCCGCCCAGGGGGGTGAACACTGAAGCTTTCTTT CASSPPRGVNTEAFF
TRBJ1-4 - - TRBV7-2 TGTGCCAGCAGCTTAGGGGGCGCAGGAGTTAATGAAAAACTGTTTTTT CASSLGGAGVNEKLFF
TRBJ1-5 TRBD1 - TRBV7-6 TGTGCCAGCAGCTTGGGGACAGGGAGCAATCAGCCCCAGCATTTT CASSLGTGSNQPQHF
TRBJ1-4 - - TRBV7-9 TGTGCCAGCAGCCCAGGAGGGGCAACTAATGAAAAACTGTTTTTT CASSPGGATNEKLFF